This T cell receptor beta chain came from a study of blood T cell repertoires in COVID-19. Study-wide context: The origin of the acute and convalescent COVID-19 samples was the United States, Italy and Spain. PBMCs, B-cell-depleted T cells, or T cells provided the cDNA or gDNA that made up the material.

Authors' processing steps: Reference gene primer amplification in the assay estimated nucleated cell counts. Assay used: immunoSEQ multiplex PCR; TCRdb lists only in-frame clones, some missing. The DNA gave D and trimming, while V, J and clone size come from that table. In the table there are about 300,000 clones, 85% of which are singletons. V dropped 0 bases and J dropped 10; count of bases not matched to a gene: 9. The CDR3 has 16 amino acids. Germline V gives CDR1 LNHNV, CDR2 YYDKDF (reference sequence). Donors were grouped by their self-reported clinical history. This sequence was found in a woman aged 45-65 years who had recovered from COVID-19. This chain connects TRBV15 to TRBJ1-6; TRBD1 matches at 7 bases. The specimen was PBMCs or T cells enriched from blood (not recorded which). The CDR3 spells CATSRDRGQGGSPLHF. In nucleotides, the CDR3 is TGTGCCACCAGCAGAGATCGCGGGCAGGGGGGATCACCCCTCCACTTT.